This is a list of T cell receptor beta chains from one sample in a study of CD8 T cells in Susac syndrome. TCRdb called the immunoSEQ multiplex PCR reads again in MiXCR, with one record for every CDR3 protein. The sample contains 150,000 to 190,000 distinct CDR3 sequences, less than 97% of which appear only once. Sequenced input: CD8+ T cells from PBMCs. All receptors derive from a human donor with multiple sclerosis. CDR3s include the opening cysteine and the closing phenylalanine or tryptophan. Fields, in order: V gene, CDR3 protein.

v_call: TRBV7-9
cdr3_aa: CASRISNNEQFF

v_call: TRBV20-1
cdr3_aa: CSAPGPASPLF

v_call: TRBV3-1
cdr3_aa: CASSQGSDFRLSRYGYTF

v_call: TRBV21-1
cdr3_aa: CASSTGSPLSYEQYF

v_call: TRBV7-9
cdr3_aa: CASSWTGTGTYNEQFF

v_call: TRBV20-1
cdr3_aa: CSARPDKTVTEAFF

v_call: TRBV6-5
cdr3_aa: CASSPGTGDGELFF

v_call: TRBV9
cdr3_aa: CASTPGSSYNEQFF

v_call: TRBV30
cdr3_aa: CAWSKGSGTDTQYF

v_call: TRBV10-3
cdr3_aa: CAISEGVGGGQRYNEQFF

v_call: TRBV19
cdr3_aa: CASRQTTSGGTDTQYF

v_call: TRBV29-1
cdr3_aa: CSYSHLGYGYTF

v_call: TRBV27
cdr3_aa: CASSHRQGAQPQHF

v_call: TRBV19
cdr3_aa: CASSPGPVMAYEQYF

v_call: TRBV20-1
cdr3_aa: CSARDAGNYLYNEQFF

v_call: TRBV11-2
cdr3_aa: CASSPRNYNEQFF

v_call: TRBV4-1
cdr3_aa: CASSQDLAGHSYNEQFF

v_call: TRBV7-2
cdr3_aa: CASSLFIGGAREQFF

v_call: TRBV19
cdr3_aa: CASREGNTEAFF

v_call: TRBV30
cdr3_aa: CAWSGRGYTF

v_call: TRBV27
cdr3_aa: CASPEIRGPKGVYEQYF

v_call: TRBV6-5
cdr3_aa: CASSYSDYNSPLHF

v_call: TRBV7-9
cdr3_aa: CASSPLPGTEYGYTF

v_call: TRBV19
cdr3_aa: CASSIVPADTQYF

v_call: TRBV7-9
cdr3_aa: CASTSTGDYEQYF

v_call: TRBV20-1
cdr3_aa: CSPWGDQETQYF

v_call: TRBV29-1
cdr3_aa: CSLTTGASYEQYF

v_call: TRBV30
cdr3_aa: CAWIRTFNTEAFF

v_call: TRBV30
cdr3_aa: CAWSISGGRDGYTF